The T cell receptor beta chain described here comes from a study of blood T cells in healthy people across ages. Study summary: The capture of about one barcoded beta molecule per two T cells was achieved by template switching.

The donors, aged roughly 6 to 90, were healthy Caucasians from Russia. Germline V gene sequence: CDR1 MNHEY, CDR2 SVGAGI. Trimming at V came to 5 bases and at J to 1 base, leaving 4 bases not matched to a gene. The CDR3 has 15 amino acids. Alongside a J-beta primer mix, a sample-barcoded 5' primer served in a second PCR lasting 7 to 11 cycles. TCRdb processed the 5' RACE reads anew with MiXCR; each CDR3 protein has one entry. The repertoire includes approximately 780,000 distinct CDR3 sequences, under 30% of them detected once, and 3% sits in the top ten. Separately, the same data were catalogued under a study of T cells of mothers and their children. As reported in that work: Three mothers and their six children, all healthy Caucasians, donated.

The sequence derives from a boy between 5 and 17 years old in good health. The chain recombines TRBV6-5 with TRBJ2-2; 7 positions match TRBD1. The sample comprised blood. For the CDR3, the DNA is TGTGCCAGCAGTCGGGGACAGCTGAACACCGGGGAGCTGTTTTTT. It yields the protein CASSRGQLNTGELFF.